This passage covers 16 T cell receptor beta chains from one sample sequenced in a study of blood T cell repertoires in COVID-19. The protocol was immunoSEQ multiplex PCR, while the TCRdb copy is restricted to in-frame clones and leaves out a portion. The profile shows 200,000 or so clones, approximately 80% of them singletons. What was sequenced was peripheral blood. All receptors derive from a woman aged 80 or over with acute or convalescent COVID-19.

The V and J genes are TRBV28 and TRBJ1-1; maybe TRBD1 (6 bases). The CDR3 totals 17 residues. CDR1 MDHEN and CDR2 SYDVKM come from the germline V gene. Trimming shortened V by 6 bases and J by 1 base, and 21 bases separated the two germline ends. CDR3 region: CASSSIWVRGQNTEAFF. CDR3 DNA: TGTGCCAGCAGCTCAATTTGGGTTCGGGGACAGAACACTGAAGCTTTCTTT.

The chain couples TRBV7-9 to TRBJ2-1; possibly TRBD2 for D (6 bases). The CDR3 is 9 amino acids. Trimming stripped 11 bases from V and 10 bases from J, with 9 bases between. The germline CDR1 and CDR2 sequences are SEHNR and FQNEAQ (reference sequence). The CDR3 is CAGGTEQFF. DNA of the CDR3: TGTGCCGGGGGGACCGAGCAGTTCTTC.

In this sample, this clone turned up a few times. CDR3: CASSLVTGPQETQYF. In nucleotides, the CDR3 is TGTGCCAGCAGCTTAGTGACAGGGCCACAAGAGACCCAGTACTTC. This chain joins TRBV7-2 and TRBJ2-5; 7 positions agree with TRBD1. Trimming took 1 base from V and 2 from J; bases not matched to a gene: 4. CDR1 and CDR2 (germline): SGHTA, FQGNSA. The CDR3 is 15 residues long. Filled out from reference TRBV7-2 and TRBJ2-5, the complete variable domain reads GAGVSQSPSNKVTEKGKDVELRCDPISGHTALYWYRQSLGQGLEFLIYFQGNSAPDKSGLPSDRFSAERTGGSVSTLTIQRTQQEDSAVYLCASSLVTGPQETQYFGPGTRLLVL.

In its sample, this clone was seen a few times. V is TRBV13 and J is TRBJ2-2; weak D call: TRBD2 (6 bases). The CDR3 runs 14 residues. Germline CDR1 reads PRHDT; CDR2 reads FYEKMQ (reference sequence). V was pared by 3 bases and J by 7 bases, with 12 bases between. Written as DNA, the CDR3 is TGTGCCAGCAGCTTCGGGGGTTGGGGCGGGGAGCTGTTTTTT. Amino acids: CASSFGGWGGELFF.

The CDR3 DNA follows: TGTGCCAGCAGCGGAGGACTAGCGGGAAGTATCTACAATGAGCAGTTCTTC. Its translation is CASSGGLAGSIYNEQFF. V gene TRBV9 combines with J gene TRBJ2-1, with 12 bases that match TRBD2. There are 17 residues in the CDR3. With V trimmed by 3 bases and J by 3 bases, 7 bases remained unmatched. Germline CDR1 and CDR2: SGDLS and YYNGEE.

The chain combines TRBV3-1 (or the pseudogene TRBV3-2) with TRBJ1-2; unclear D gene. Trimming removed 1 base from V and 5 bases from J, with 14 bases in between. There are 15 residues in the CDR3. Germline CDR1 LGHDT, CDR2 YNNKEL (reference sequence). The CDR3 bases are TGTGCCAGCAGCCAAGGCTTATCGGGCGGGTATGGCTACACCTTC. Its protein is CASSQGLSGGYGYTF.

In this sample, this clone turned up a few times. This chain joins TRBV4-1 and TRBJ2-1; D may be TRBD2 (5 bases). Germline lookup yields CDR1 MGHRA and CDR2 YSYEKL. The CDR3 covers 14 residues. Trimming took off 4 bases at V and 3 bases at J, with 10 bases between the two ends. The CDR3 loop is CASSPEGGYNEQFF. The CDR3 nucleotides read TGCGCCAGCAGCCCCGAAGGAGGCTACAATGAGCAGTTCTTC.

The chain uses TRBV5-5 and TRBJ1-4; 7 bases line up with TRBD1. V was clipped by 0 bases and J by 1 base; unmatched bases: 0. This CDR3 comprises 15 residues. From germline, CDR1 is SGHKS and CDR2 YYEKEE (reference sequence). The CDR3: CASSLGQGTNEKLFF. In DNA, the CDR3 is TGTGCCAGCAGCTTGGGACAGGGAACTAATGAAAAACTGTTTTTT. The complete variable domain, with remaining parts taken from reference TRBV5-5 and TRBJ1-4, reads DAGVTQSPTHLIKTRGQQVTLRCSPISGHKSVSWYQQVLGQGPQFIFQYYEKEERGRGNFPDRFSARQFPNYSSELNVNALLLGDSALYLCASSLGQGTNEKLFFGSGTQLSVL.

V gene TRBV6-6 combines with J gene TRBJ2-3; 9 bases map to TRBD1. The V segment lost 6 bases and the J segment 2 bases; nucleotides outside the gene matches: 6. The CDR3 covers 15 residues. Germline V gives CDR1 MNHNY, CDR2 SVGAGI (reference sequence). CDR3 residues: CASRDRDRVTDTQYF. CDR3 nucleotides: TGTGCCAGCAGAGACCGGGACAGGGTCACAGATACGCAGTATTTT.

This rearrangement joins TRBV24-1 to TRBJ1-6, with D perhaps TRBD1 (5 bases). Germline lookup yields CDR1 KGHDR and CDR2 SFDVKD. The V and J ends lost 4 bases and 8 bases respectively, with 14 bases between them. The CDR3 has 15 amino acids. The CDR3 region has the DNA TGTGCCACCAGTGACCCCAGGGCGCCCGATTCACCCCTCCACTTT. Its translation: CATSDPRAPDSPLHF.

This clone has a handful of counts. V gene TRBV6-5 combines with J gene TRBJ1-4, with D possibly matching TRBD1 (5 bases). Germline V lookup: CDR1 MNHEY, CDR2 SVGAGI. With 1 base removed from V and 6 bases from J, the gap between germline ends came to 9 bases. The CDR3 is made up of 14 amino acids. The CDR3 bases are TGTGCCAGCAGTTACTTCCAGGGTGATGAAAAACTGTTTTTT. Protein: CASSYFQGDEKLFF.

This clone was observed a single time. CDR3 sequence (DNA): TGTGCCAGCAGCTACGAGTTGGCTAGCGGGGCTCAGACCCAGTACTTC. This encodes CASSYELASGAQTQYF. This sequence joins TRBV7-8 and TRBJ2-5; 9 bases line up with TRBD2. Germline-derived CDR1 and CDR2 are SGHVS and FQNEAQ. Trimming took 4 bases from V and 6 from J; bases not matched to a gene: 12. The CDR3 loop spans 16 amino acids.

J is TRBJ2-1 and V is TRBV7-9, with 7 nucleotides matching TRBD1. Germline V gives CDR1 SEHNR, CDR2 FQNEAQ (reference sequence). This CDR3 has 17 amino acids. V shed 1 base, J shed 4 bases, and the junction held 10 bases outside the gene matches. The CDR3 reads CASSLVTGTDFYNEQFF. The CDR3 DNA follows: TGTGCCAGCAGCTTAGTTACAGGGACAGATTTTTACAATGAGCAGTTCTTC. The variable domain in full, completed from reference TRBV7-9 and TRBJ2-1, reads DTGVSQNPRHKITKRGQNVTFRCDPISEHNRLYWYRQTLGQGPEFLTYFQNEAQLEKSRLLSDRFSAERPKGSFSTLEIQRTEQGDSAMYLCASSLVTGTDFYNEQFFGPGTRLTVL.

The chain couples TRBV11-2 to TRBJ1-4, with D hard to call. V was shortened by 3 bases and J by 4 bases, with 3 bases between the two germline ends. Germline CDR1 SGHAT, CDR2 FQNNGV. The CDR3 is 12 residues long. This chain's CDR3 is CASSLSNEKLFF. The DNA of the CDR3 is TGTGCCAGCAGCTTGAGTAATGAAAAACTGTTTTTT.

The rearrangement joins TRBV3-1 (or the pseudogene TRBV3-2) to TRBJ2-3; D is undetermined. Germline V gives CDR1 LGHDT, CDR2 YNNKEL (reference sequence). V gave up 1 base and J gave up 7 bases, with 9 bases separating them. The CDR3 covers 13 residues. CDR3: CASSQVGGNTQYF. The CDR3 region has the DNA TGTGCCAGCAGCCAAGTCGGTGGTAATACGCAGTATTTT.

This chain uses TRBV5-8 with TRBJ2-2, with 9 nucleotides matching TRBD1. CDR1 and CDR2 from the germline V gene are SGHTS and YDEGEE. V shed 0 bases and J 5 bases; nucleotides not matched to a gene: 5. The CDR3 sequence is 16 residues long. The CDR3 here is CASSLVDRGKTGELFF. DNA for the CDR3: TGTGCCAGCAGCTTGGTTGACAGGGGGAAGACCGGGGAGCTGTTTTTT.